This T cell receptor (beta chain) is drawn from a study of OX40 agonist ivuxolimab in advanced cancers. Whole-study context: The diagnoses of dose-escalation patients were hepatocellular carcinoma, melanoma, renal cell or head and neck cancer.

The table came from immunoSEQ multiplex PCR; TCRdb's copy has only in-frame clones and leaves some out. The sample shows 60,000 to 100,000 clones, 87% of them seen only once. The V end lost 4 bases, the J end lost 1 base, and 12 bases lay between the germline ends. Germline V lookup: CDR1 SGHTA, CDR2 FQGNSA. The CDR3 consists of 15 residues. Specimen: CD4+ or CD8+ T cells sorted from blood, collected in a trial of the OX40 agonist ivuxolimab. The rearrangement uses TRBV7-2 and TRBJ2-3, with D perhaps TRBD2 (5 bases). This TCR was sampled from an adult with an advanced solid tumor such as melanoma, head and neck, liver or kidney cancer. Here the CDR3 reads CASSSPRGGTDTQYF. The CDR3, as DNA: TGTGCCAGCAGCTCCCCCCGGGGAGGCACAGATACGCAGTATTTT.